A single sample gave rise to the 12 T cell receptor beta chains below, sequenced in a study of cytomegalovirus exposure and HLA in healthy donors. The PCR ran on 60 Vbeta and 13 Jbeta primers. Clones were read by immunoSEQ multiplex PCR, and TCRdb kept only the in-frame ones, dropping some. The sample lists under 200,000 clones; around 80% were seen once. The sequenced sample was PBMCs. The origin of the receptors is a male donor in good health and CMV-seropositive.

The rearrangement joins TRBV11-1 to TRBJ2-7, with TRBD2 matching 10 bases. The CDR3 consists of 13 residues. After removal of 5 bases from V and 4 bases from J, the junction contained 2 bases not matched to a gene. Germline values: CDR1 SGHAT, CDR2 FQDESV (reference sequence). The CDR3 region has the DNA TGTGCCAGCAGCGCGACTAGCGGGTACGAGCAGTACTTC. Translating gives CASSATSGYEQYF.

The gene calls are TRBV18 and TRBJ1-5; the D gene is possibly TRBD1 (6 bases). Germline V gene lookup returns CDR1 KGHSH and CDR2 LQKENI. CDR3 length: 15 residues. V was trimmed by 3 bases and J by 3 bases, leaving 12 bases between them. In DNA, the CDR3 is TGTGCCAGCTCACCTACGGACAGCCTCAATCAGCCCCAGCATTTT. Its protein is CASSPTDSLNQPQHF.

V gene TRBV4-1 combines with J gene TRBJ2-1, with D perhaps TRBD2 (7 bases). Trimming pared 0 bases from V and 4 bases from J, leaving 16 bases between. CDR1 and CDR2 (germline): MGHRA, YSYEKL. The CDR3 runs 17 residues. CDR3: CASSQDRGGGPYNEQFF. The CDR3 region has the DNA TGCGCCAGCAGCCAAGATCGAGGGGGAGGGCCTTACAATGAGCAGTTCTTC.

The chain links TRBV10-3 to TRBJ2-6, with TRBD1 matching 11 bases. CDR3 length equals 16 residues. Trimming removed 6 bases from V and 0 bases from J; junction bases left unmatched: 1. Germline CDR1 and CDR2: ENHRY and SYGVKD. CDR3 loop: CAIRGQGVSGANVLTF. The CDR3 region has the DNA TGTGCCATCAGGGGACAGGGGGTCTCTGGGGCCAACGTCCTGACTTTC.

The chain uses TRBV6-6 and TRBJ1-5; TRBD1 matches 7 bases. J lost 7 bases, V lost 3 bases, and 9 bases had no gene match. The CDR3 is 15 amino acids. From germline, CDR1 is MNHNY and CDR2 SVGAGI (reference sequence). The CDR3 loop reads CASSYGQAKLQPQHF. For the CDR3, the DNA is TGTGCCAGCAGTTATGGACAGGCCAAGCTCCAGCCCCAGCATTTT.

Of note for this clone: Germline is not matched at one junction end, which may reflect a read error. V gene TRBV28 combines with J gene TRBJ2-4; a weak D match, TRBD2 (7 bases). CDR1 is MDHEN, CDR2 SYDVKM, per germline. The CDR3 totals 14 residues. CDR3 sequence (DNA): TGTGTCAGCAGTTTAGGGGGGGGCAAAAACATTCAGTACTTC. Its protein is CVSSLGGGKNIQYF.

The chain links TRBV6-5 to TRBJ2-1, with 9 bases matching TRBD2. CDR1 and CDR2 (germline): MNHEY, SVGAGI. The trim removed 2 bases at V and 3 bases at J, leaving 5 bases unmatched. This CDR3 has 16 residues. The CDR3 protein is CASSYGASGVYNEQFF. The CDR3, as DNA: TGTGCCAGCAGTTACGGGGCTAGCGGGGTCTACAATGAGCAGTTCTTC.

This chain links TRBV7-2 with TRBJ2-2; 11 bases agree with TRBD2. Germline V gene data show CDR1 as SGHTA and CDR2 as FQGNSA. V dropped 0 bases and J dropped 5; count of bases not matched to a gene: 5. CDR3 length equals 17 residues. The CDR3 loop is CASSLALAGVKTGELFF. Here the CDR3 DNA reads TGTGCCAGCAGCTTAGCACTAGCGGGAGTTAAAACCGGGGAGCTGTTTTTT. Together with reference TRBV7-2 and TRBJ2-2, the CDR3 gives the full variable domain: GAGVSQSPSNKVTEKGKDVELRCDPISGHTALYWYRQSLGQGLEFLIYFQGNSAPDKSGLPSDRFSAERTGGSVSTLTIQRTQQEDSAVYLCASSLALAGVKTGELFFGEGSRLTVL.

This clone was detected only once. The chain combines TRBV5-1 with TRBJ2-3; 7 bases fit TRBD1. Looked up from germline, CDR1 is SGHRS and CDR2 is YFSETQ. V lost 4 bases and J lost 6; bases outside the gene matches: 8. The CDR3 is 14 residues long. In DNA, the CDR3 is TGCGCCAGCAGCCTACAGGGACAGCCCGATACGCAGTATTTT. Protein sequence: CASSLQGQPDTQYF.

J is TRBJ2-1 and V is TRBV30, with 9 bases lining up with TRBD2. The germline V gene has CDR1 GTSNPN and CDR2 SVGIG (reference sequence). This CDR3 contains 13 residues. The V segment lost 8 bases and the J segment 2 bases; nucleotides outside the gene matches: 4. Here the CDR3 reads CAHGGRAYNEQFF. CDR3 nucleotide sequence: TGTGCCCACGGCGGGAGGGCCTACAATGAGCAGTTCTTC.

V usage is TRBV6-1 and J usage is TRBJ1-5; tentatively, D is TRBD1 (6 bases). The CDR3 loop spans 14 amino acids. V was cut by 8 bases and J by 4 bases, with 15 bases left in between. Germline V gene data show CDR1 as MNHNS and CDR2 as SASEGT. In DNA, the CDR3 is TGTGCCAGCCTGTGGAACAGGGATAATCAGCCCCAGCATTTT. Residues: CASLWNRDNQPQHF.

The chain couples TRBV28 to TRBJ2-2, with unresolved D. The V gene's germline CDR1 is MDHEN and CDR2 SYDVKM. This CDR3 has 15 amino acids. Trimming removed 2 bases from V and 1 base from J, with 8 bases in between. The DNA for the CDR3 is TGTGCCAGCAGTTTACGGGTATTGAACACCGGGGAGCTGTTTTTT. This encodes CASSLRVLNTGELFF.